This TCR beta chain is from a study of CD4 and CD8 cells across lung adenocarcinoma regions. Per the germline V gene, CDR1 is MDHEN and CDR2 is SYDVKM. CDR3 length equals 14 residues. The patients had localized lung adenocarcinoma, a non-small cell subtype. MiXCR was run by TCRdb on the PCR reads, yielding one entry per CDR3 protein. This table has about 25,000 distinct CDR3 sequences, more than 40% appearing once. This chain joins TRBV28 and TRBJ2-4, with D perhaps assigned TRBD1 or TRBD2 (5 bases each). The material sequenced was CD8+ T cells from the center of a lung tumor. This receptor was taken from a male donor with lung adenocarcinoma. The CD4 and CD8 labels of this study may be unreliable. This CDR3 reads CASRLTRDQDIQYF. The DNA of the CDR3 is TGTGCGAGCCGTTTGACCCGGGACCAAGACATTCAGTACTTC.